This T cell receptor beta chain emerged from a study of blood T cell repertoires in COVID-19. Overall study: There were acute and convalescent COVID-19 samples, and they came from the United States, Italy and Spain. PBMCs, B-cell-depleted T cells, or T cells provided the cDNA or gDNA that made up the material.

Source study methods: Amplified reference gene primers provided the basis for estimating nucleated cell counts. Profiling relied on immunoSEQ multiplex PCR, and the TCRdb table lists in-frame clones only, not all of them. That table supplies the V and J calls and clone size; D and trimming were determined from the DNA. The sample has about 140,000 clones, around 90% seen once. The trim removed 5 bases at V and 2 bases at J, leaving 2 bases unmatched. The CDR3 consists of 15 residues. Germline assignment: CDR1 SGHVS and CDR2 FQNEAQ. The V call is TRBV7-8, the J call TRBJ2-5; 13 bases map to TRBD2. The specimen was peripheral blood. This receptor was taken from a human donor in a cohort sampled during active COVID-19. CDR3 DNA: TGTGCCAGCAGCGGGACTAGCGGGACACAAGAGACCCAGTACTTC. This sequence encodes CASSGTSGTQETQYF. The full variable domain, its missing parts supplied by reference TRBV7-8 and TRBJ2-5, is GAGVSQSPRYKVAKRGQDVALRCDPISGHVSLFWYQQALGQGPEFLTYFQNEAQLDKSGLPSDRFFAERPEGSVSTLKIQRTQQEDSAVYLCASSGTSGTQETQYFGPGTRLLVL.